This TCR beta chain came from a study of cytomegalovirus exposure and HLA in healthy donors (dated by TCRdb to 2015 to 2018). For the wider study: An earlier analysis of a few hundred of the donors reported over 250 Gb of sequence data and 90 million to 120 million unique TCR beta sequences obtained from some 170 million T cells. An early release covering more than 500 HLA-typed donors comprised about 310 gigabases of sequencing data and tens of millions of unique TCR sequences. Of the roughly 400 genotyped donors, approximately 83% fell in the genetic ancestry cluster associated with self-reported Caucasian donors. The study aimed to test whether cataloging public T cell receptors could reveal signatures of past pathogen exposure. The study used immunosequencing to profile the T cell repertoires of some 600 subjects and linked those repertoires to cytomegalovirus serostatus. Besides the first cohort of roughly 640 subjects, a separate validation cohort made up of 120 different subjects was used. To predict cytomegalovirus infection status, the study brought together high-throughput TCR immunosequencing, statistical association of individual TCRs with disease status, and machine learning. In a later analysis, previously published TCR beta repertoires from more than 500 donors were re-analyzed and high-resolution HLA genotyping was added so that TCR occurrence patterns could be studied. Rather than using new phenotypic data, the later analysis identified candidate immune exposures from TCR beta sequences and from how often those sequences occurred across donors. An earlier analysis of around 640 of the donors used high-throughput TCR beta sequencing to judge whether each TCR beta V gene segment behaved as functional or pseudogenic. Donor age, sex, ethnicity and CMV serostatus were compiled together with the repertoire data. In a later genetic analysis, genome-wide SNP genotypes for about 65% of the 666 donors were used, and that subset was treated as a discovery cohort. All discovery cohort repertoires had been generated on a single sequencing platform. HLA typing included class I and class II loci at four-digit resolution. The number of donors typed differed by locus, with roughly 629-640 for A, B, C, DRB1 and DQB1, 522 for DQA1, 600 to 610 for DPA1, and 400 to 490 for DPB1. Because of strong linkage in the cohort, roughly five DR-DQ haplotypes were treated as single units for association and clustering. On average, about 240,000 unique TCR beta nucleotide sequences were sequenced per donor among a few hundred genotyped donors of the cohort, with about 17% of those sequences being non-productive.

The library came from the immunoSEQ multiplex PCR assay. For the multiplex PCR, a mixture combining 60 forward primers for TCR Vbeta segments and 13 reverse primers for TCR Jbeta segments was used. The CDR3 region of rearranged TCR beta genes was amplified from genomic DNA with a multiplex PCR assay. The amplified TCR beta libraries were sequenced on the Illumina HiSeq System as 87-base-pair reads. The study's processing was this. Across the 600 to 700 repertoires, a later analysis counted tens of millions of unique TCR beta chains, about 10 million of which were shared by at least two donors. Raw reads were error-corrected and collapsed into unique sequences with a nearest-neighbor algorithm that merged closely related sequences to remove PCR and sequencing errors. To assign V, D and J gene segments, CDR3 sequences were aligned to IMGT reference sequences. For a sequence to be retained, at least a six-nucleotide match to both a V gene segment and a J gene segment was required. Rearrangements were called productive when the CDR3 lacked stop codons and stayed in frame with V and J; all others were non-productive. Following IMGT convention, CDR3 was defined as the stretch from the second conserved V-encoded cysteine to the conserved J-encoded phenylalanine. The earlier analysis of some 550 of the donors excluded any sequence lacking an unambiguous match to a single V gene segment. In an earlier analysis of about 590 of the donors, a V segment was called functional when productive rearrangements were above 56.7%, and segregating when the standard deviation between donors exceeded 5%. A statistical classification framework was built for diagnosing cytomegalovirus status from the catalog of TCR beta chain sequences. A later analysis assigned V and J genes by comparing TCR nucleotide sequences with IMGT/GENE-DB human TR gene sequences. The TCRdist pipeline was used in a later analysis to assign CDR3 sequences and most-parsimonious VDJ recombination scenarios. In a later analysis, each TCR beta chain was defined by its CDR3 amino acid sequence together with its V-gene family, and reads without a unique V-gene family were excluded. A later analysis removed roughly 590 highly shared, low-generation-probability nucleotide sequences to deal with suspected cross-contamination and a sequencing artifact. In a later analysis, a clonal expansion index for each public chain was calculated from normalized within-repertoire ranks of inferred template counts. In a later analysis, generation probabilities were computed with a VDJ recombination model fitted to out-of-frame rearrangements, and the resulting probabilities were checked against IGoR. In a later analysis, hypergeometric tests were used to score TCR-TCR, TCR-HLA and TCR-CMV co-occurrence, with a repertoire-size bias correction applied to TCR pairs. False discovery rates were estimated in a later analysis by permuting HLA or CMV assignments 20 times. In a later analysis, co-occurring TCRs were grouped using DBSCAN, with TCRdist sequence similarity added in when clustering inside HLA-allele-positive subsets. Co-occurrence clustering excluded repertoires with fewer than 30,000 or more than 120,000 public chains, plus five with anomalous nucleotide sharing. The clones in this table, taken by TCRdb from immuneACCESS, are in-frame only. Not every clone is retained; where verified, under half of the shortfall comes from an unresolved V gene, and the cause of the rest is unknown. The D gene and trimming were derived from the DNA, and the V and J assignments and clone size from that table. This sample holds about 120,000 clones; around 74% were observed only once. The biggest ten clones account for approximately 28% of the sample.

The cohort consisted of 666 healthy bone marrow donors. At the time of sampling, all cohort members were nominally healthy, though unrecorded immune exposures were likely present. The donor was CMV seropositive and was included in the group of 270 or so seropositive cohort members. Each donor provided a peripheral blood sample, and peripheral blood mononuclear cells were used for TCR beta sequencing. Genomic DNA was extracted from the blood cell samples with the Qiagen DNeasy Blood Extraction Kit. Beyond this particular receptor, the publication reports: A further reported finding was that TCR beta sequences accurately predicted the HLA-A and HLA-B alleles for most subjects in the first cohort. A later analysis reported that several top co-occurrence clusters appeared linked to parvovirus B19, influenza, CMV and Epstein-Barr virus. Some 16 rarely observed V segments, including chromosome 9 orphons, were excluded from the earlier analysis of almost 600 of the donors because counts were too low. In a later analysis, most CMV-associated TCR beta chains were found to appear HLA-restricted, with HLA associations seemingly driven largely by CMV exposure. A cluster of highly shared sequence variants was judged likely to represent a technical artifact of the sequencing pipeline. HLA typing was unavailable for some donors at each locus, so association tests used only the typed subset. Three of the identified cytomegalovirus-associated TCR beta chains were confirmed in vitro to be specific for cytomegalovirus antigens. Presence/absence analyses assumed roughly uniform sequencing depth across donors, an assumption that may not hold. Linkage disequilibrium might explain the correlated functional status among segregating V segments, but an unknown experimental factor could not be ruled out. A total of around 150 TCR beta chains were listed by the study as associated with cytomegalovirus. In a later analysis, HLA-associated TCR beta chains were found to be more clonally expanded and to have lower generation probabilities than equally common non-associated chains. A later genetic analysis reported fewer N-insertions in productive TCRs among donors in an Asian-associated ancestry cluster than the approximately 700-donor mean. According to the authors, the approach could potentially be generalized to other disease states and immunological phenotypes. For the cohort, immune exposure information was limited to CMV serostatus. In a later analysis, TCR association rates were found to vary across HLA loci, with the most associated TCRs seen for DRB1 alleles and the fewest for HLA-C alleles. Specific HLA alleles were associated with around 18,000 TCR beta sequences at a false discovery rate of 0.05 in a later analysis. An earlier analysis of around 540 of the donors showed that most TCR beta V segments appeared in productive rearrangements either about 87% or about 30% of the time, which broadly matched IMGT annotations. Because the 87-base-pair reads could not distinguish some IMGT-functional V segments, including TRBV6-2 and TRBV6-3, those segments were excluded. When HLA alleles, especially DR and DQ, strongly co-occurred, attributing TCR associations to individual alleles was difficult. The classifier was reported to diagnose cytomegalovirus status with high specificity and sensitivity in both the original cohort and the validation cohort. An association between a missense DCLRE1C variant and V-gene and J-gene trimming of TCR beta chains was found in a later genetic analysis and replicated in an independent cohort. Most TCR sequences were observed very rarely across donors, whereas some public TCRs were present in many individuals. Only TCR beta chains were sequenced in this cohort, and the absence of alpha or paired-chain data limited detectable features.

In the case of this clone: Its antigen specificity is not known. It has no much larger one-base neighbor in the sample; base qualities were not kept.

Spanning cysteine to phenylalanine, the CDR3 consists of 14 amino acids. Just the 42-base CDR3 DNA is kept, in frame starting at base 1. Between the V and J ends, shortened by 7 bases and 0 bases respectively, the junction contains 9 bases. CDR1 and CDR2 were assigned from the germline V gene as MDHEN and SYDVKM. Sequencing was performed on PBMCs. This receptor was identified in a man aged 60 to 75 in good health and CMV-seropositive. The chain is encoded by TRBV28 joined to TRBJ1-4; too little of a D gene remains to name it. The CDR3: CASNEAATNEKLFF. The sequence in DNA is TGTGCCAGCAACGAGGCTGCAACTAATGAAAAACTGTTTTTT. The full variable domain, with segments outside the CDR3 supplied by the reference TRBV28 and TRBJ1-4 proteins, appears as DVKVTQSSRYLVKRTGEKVFLECVQDMDHENMFWYRQDPGLGLRLIYFSYDVKMKEKGDIPEGYSVSREKKERFSLILESASTNQTSMYLCASNEAATNEKLFFGSGTQLSVL.